Included here is one T cell receptor (beta chain) sequence, with context. This sample was taken from a study of patients and donors after allogeneic stem cell transplantation. TCRdb used MiXCR to reprocess the RT-PCR reads, holding one entry per CDR3 protein. Of about 410,000 distinct CDR3 sequences in the sample, under 20% were seen once. CDR3 length: 16 amino acids. The ends were cut back, 0 bases at V and 0 bases at J, with 11 bases in the middle. Germline V gene data show CDR1 as LGHNA and CDR2 as YSLEER. Sequenced material: blood, either unsorted or a sorted T cell fraction (not recorded which). The TCR comes from a human donor who was either an allogeneic HSCT recipient or a stem cell or donor lymphocyte infusion donor (not recorded which). It is not recorded whose cells these are; they may come from a transplant donor. The rearrangement uses TRBV4-3 and TRBJ1-2; D unresolved. DNA of the CDR3: TGCGCCAGCAGCCAAGAAGGGATTGGATCTAACTATGGCTACACCTTC. This gives the protein CASSQEGIGSNYGYTF.